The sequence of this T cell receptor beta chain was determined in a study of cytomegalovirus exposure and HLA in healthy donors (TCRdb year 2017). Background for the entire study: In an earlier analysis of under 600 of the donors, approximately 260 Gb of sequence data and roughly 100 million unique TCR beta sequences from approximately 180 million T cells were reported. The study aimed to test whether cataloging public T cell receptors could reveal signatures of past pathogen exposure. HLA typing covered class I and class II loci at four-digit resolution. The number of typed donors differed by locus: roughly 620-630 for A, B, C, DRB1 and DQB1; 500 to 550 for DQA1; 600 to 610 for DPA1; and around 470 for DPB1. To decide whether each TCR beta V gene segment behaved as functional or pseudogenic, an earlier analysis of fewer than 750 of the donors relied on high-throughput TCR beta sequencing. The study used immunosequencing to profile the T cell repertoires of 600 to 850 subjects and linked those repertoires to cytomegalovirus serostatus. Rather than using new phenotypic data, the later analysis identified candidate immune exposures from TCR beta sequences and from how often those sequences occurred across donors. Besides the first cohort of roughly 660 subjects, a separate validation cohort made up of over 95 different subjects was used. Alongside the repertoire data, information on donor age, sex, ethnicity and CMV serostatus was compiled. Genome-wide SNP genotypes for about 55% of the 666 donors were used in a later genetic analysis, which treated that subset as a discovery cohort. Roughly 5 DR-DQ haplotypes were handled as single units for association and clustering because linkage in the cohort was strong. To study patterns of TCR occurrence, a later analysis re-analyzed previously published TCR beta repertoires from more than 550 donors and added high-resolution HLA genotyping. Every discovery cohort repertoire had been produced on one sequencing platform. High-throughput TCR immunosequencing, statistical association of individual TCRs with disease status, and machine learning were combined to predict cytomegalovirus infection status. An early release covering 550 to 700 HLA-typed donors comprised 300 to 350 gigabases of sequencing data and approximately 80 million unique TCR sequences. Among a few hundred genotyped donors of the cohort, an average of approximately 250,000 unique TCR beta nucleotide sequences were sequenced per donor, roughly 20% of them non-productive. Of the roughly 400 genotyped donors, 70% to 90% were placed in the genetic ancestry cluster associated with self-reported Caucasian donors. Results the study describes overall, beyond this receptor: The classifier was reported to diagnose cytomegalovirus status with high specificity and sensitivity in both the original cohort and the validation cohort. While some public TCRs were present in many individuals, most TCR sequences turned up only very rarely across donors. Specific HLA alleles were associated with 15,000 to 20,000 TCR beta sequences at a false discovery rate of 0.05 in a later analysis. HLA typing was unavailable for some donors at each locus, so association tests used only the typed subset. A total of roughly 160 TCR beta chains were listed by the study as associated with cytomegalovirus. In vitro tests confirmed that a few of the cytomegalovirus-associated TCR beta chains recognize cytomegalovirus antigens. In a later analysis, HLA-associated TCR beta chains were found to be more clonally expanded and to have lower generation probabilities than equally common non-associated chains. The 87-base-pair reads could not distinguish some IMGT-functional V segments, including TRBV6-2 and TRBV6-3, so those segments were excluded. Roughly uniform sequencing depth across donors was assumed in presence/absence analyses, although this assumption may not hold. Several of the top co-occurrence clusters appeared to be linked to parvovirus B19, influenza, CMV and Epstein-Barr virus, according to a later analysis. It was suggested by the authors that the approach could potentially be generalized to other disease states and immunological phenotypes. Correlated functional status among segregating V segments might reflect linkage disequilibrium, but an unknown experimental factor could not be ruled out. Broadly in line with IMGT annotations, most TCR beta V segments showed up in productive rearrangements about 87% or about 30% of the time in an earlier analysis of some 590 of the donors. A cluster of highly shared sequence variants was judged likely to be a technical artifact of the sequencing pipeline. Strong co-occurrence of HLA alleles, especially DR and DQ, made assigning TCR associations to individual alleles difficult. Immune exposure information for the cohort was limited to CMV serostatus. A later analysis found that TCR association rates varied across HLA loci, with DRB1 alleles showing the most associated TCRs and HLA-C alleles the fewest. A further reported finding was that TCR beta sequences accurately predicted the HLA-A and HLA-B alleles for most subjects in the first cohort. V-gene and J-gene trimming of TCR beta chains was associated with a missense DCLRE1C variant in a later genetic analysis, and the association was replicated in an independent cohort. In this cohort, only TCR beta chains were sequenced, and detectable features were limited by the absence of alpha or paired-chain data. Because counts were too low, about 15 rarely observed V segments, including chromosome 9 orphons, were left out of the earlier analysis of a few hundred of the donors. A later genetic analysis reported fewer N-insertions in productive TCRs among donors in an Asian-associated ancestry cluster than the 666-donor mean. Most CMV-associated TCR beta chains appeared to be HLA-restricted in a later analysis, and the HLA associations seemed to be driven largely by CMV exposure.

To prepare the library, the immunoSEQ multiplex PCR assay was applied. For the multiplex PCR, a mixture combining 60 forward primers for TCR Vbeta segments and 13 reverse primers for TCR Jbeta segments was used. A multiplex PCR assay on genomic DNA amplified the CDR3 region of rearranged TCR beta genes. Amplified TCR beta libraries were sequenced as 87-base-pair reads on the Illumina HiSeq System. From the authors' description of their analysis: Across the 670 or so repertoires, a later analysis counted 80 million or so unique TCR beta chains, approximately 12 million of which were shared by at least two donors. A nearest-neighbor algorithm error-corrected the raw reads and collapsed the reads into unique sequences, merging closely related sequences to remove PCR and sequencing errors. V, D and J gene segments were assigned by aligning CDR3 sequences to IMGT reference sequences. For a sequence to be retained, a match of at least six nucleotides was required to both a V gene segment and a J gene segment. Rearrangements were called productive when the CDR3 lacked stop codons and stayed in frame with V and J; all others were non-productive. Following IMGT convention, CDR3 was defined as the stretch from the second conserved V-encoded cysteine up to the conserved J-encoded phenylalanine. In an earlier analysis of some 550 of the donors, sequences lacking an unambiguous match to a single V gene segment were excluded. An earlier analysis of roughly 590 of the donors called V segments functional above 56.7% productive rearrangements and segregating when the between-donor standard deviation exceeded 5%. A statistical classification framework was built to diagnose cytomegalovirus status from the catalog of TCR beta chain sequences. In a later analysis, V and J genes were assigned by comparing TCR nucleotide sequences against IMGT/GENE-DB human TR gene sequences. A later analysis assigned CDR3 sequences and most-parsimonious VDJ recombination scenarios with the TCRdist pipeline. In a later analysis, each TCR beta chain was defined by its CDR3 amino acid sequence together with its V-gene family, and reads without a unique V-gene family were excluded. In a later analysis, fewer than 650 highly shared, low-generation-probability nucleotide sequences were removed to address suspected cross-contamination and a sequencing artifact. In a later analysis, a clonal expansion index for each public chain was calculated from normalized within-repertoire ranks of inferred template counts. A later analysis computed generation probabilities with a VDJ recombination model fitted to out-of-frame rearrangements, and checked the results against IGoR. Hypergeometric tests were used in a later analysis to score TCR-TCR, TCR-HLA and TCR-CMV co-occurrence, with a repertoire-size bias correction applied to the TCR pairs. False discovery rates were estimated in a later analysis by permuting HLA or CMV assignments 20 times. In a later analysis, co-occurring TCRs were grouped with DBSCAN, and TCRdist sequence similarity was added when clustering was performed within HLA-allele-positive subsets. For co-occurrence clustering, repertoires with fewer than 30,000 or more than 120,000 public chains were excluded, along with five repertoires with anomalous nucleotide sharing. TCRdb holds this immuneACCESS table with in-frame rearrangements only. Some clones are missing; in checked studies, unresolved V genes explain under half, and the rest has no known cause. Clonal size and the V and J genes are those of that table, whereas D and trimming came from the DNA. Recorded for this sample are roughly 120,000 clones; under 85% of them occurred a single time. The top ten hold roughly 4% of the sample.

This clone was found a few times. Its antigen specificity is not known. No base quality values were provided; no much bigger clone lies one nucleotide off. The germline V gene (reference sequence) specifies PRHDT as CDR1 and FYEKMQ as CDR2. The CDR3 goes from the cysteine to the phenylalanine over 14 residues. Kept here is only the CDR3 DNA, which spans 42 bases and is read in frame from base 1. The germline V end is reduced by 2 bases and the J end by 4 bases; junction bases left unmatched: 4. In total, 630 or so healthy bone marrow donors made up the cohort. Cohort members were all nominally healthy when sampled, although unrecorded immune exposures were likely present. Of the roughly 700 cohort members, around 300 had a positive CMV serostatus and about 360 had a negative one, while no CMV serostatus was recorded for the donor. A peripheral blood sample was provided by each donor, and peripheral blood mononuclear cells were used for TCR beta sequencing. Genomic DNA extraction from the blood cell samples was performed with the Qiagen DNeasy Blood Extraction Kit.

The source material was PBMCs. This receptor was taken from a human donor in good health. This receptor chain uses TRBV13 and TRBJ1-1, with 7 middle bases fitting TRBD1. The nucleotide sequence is TGTGCCAGCAGCTTATCAGGGGGGAGCACTGAAGCTTTCTTT. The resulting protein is CASSLSGGSTEAFF.